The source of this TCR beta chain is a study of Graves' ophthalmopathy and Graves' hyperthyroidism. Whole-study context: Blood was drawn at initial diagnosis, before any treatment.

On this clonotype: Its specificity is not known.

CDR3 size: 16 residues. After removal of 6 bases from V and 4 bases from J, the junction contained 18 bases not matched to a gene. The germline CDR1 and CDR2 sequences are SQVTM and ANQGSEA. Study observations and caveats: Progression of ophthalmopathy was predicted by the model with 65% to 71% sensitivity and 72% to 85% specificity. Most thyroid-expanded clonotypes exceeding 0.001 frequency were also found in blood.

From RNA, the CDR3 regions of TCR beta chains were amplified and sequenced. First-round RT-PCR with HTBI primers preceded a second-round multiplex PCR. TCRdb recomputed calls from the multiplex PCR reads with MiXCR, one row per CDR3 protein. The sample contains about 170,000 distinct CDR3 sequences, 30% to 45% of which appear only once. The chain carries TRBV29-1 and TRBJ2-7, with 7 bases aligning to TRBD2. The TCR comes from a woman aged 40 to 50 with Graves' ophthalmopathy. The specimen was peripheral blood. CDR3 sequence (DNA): TGCAGCGTCGAGGGGCCACTTACCGGGAGGATATACGAGCAGTACTTC. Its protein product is CSVEGPLTGRIYEQYF.